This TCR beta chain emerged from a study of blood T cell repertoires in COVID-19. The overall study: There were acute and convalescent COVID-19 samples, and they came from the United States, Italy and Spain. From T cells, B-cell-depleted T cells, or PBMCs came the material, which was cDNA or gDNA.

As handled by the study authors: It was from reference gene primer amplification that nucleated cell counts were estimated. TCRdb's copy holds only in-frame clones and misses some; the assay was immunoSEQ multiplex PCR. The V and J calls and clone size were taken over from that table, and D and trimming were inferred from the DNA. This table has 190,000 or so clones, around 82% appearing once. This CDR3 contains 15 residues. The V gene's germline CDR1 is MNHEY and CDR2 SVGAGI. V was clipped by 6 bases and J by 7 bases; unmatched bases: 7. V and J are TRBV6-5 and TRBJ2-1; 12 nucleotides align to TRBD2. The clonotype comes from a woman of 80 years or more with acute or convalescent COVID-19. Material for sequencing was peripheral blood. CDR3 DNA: TGTGCCAGCAGCCAGACTAGCGGGAGAGCGAATGAGCAGTTCTTC. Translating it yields CASSQTSGRANEQFF.